The clone carrying this T cell receptor (beta chain) was seen only a few times. What it recognizes is unknown. This may arise from a read error, as a much more abundant clone is one base away. Each CDR3 protein is one row after TCRdb ran MiXCR on the 5' RACE reads. Altogether 350,000 to 500,000 distinct CDR3 sequences are present, 15% to 20% being singletons, with the ten largest covering roughly 21%. This CDR3 is built from 15 residues. CDR1 SEHNR and CDR2 FQNEAQ come from the germline V gene (reference sequence). Trimming removed 3 bases from V and 1 base from J; junction bases left unmatched: 2. The record originates from a study of T-cell memory formation after mild COVID-19. Study-wide results and caveats: Contracting clones from day 15 to 85 had balanced CD4/CD8; later expanders favoured CD4+.

The receptor's source is a young man who had mild COVID-19 (a few samples of this study predate the infection). Cell type and time point are not known. Sequenced material: PBMCs or a T cell subset sorted from them (not recorded which). The rearrangement uses TRBV7-9 and TRBJ2-2, with TRBD2 matching over 7 bases. The CDR3 is CASSFQRGNTGELFF. The DNA for the CDR3 is TGTGCCAGCAGCTTCCAGCGGGGGAACACCGGGGAGCTGTTTTTT.